The next 25 T cell receptor beta chains were all read from a single sample in a study of T cell responses to AZD1222 COVID-19 vaccine. The protocol was immunoSEQ multiplex PCR, while the TCRdb copy is restricted to in-frame clones and leaves out a portion. The sample comprises approximately 140,000 clones, 90% to 95% of which are singletons, and around 5.2% rests with the top ten. The source material was peripheral blood, sampled on day 0 of AZD1222 vaccination. The receptors shown here come from an adult in good health.

CDR3 protein: CASSLRWDTQYF. Written as DNA, the CDR3 is TGTGCCAGCAGCTTAAGGTGGGATACGCAGTATTTT. The chain combines TRBV5-5 with TRBJ2-3, with unresolved D. CDR3 length equals 12 residues. V shed 2 bases and J shed 6 bases, with 7 bases lying between them. The germline CDR1 and CDR2 sequences are SGHKS and YYEKEE (reference sequence).

The chain couples TRBV7-3 to TRBJ1-5, with D possibly matching TRBD1 (5 bases). This CDR3 has 16 residues. Trimming pared 4 bases from V and 7 bases from J, leaving 20 bases between. Looked up from germline, CDR1 is SGHTA and CDR2 is FQGTGA. CDR3 amino acids: CASSSTLVGGRQPQHF. The CDR3 coding sequence is TGTGCCAGCAGCTCCACCCTCGTGGGGGGGAGACAGCCCCAGCATTTT. The full variable domain, rest sourced from reference TRBV7-3 and TRBJ1-5, is GAGVSQTPSNKVTEKGKYVELRCDPISGHTALYWYRQSLGQGPEFLIYFQGTGAADDSGLPNDRFFAVRPEGSVSTLKIQRTERGDSAVYLCASSSTLVGGRQPQHFGDGTRLSIL.

This chain connects TRBV18 to TRBJ2-1, with D maybe TRBD2 (6 bases). The germline V and J ends were trimmed by 6 bases and 6 bases, with 12 bases remaining between them. CDR1 and CDR2 from the germline V gene are KGHSH and LQKENI. This CDR3 contains 13 residues. The CDR3 sequence: CASSGMGGNEQFF. DNA of the CDR3: TGTGCCAGCTCCGGCATGGGAGGCAATGAGCAGTTCTTC.

This clone was picked up one time. V usage is TRBV4-3 and J usage is TRBJ2-7; 7 positions match TRBD1. There are 15 residues in the CDR3. Trimming removed 2 bases from V and 3 bases from J; junction bases left unmatched: 7. Per the germline V gene, CDR1 is LGHNA and CDR2 is YSLEER. This CDR3 is CASSQQPGQLYEQYF. The CDR3 DNA is TGCGCCAGCAGCCAACAACCGGGACAGCTCTACGAGCAGTACTTC.

The chain carries TRBV6-2 or TRBV6-3 and TRBJ1-2, with no clear D. Germline CDR1 reads MNHEY; CDR2 reads SVGEGT. The V end was cut by 0 bases, the J end by 8 bases, with 10 bases between. The CDR3 sequence is 13 residues long. The CDR3 spells CASSYSLDGGYTF. The CDR3 nucleotides are TGTGCCAGCAGTTACTCGCTCGACGGAGGCTACACCTTC.

This sequence joins TRBV6-2 or TRBV6-3 and TRBJ2-7, with D perhaps TRBD1 (6 bases). Germline V gene data show CDR1 as MNHEY and CDR2 as SVGEGT. CDR3 length equals 15 residues. V lost 7 bases and J 3 bases, leaving 19 bases between the germline ends. CDR3 sequence: CASTPSGGQNYEQYF. The CDR3 DNA reads TGTGCCAGCACCCCATCGGGCGGACAGAACTACGAGCAGTACTTC.

This clone was observed a few times. This chain joins TRBV25-1 and TRBJ1-1; possibly TRBD1 for D (5 bases). The ends were cut back, 6 bases at V and 5 bases at J, with 7 bases in the middle. The CDR3 has 11 amino acids. The germline gives CDR1 MGHDK, CDR2 SYGVNS. The CDR3 loop reads CASRTGTEAFF. DNA for the CDR3: TGTGCCAGCAGAACAGGAACTGAAGCTTTCTTT.

This chain joins TRBV7-9 and TRBJ1-2, with TRBD1 matching over 7 bases. The CDR3 has 13 amino acids. The V gene's germline CDR1 is SEHNR and CDR2 FQNEAQ (reference sequence). V lost 5 bases and J lost 4; bases outside the gene matches: 4. The CDR3 coding sequence is TGTGCCAGCAGCCCGCGGGACAGCTATGGCTACACCTTC. Residues: CASSPRDSYGYTF.

The rearrangement links TRBV18 to TRBJ1-5; D perhaps matches TRBD1 (6 bases). The CDR3 is made up of 17 amino acids. V dropped 0 bases and J dropped 6 bases, with 18 bases sitting between them. Germline V gene lookup returns CDR1 KGHSH and CDR2 LQKENI. CDR3 DNA: TGTGCCAGCTCACCACCCCCGCAGGACAGAGCCGGTCAGCCCCAGCATTTT. Translating gives CASSPPPQDRAGQPQHF.

The gene calls are TRBV19 and TRBJ1-2, with a tentative D call TRBD1 (6 bases). The germline CDR1 and CDR2 sequences are LNHDA and SQIVND (reference sequence). The CDR3 is 14 amino acids. Trimming took off 1 base at V and 5 bases at J, with 11 bases between the two ends. CDR3 loop: CASSIGGGAYGYTF. Written as DNA, the CDR3 is TGTGCCAGTAGTATAGGTGGGGGCGCGTATGGCTACACCTTC.

The chain couples TRBV11-2 to TRBJ1-2; no definite D call. Germline CDR1 reads SGHAT; CDR2 reads FQNNGV. The CDR3 length is 18 residues. The germline V and J ends were trimmed by 5 bases and 4 bases, with 26 bases remaining between them. The CDR3 loop is CASSPRRADNQRVYGYTF. The CDR3 DNA reads TGTGCCAGCAGCCCCCGGAGGGCAGACAACCAGAGGGTCTATGGCTACACCTTC.

This chain connects TRBV5-5 to TRBJ1-1, with unresolved D. The CDR3 consists of 13 residues. The germline V and J ends were trimmed by 6 bases and 1 base, with 10 bases remaining between them. Germline CDR1 is SGHKS and CDR2 is YYEKEE (reference sequence). The CDR3 coding sequence is TGTGCCAGCATTTCCAGGCCGAACACTGAAGCTTTCTTT. Residues: CASISRPNTEAFF.

This sequence joins TRBV6-6 and TRBJ2-3, with TRBD2 matching over 13 bases. Germline lookup yields CDR1 MNHNY and CDR2 SVGAGI (reference sequence). J was trimmed by 3 bases and V by 8 bases; bases with no gene match: 2. This CDR3 spans 14 amino acids. CDR3 amino acids: CASQTSGGTDTQYF. CDR3 DNA: TGTGCCAGCCAGACTAGCGGGGGGACAGATACGCAGTATTTT.

This clone was observed a few times. CDR3 sequence (DNA): TGTGCCAGCAGCCCAGGGGCCGCGAACACCGGGGAGCTGTTTTTT. The encoded protein is CASSPGAANTGELFF. The rearrangement uses TRBV4-2 and TRBJ2-2; the D gene is possibly TRBD1 (6 bases). The CDR3 is 15 amino acids. Trimming removed 4 bases at V and 0 bases at J, with 9 bases between. Germline V gene data show CDR1 as LGHNA and CDR2 as YNFKEQ.

The chain couples TRBV9 to TRBJ2-7; TRBD2 aligns across 7 bases. This CDR3 has 14 residues. Germline assignment: CDR1 SGDLS and CDR2 YYNGEE. The V and J ends lost 3 bases and 3 bases, in that order; junction bases with no gene match: 6. The CDR3 loop reads CASSAAREGYEQYF. The CDR3 DNA reads as TGTGCCAGCAGCGCAGCCAGGGAGGGCTACGAGCAGTACTTC.

The chain is built from TRBV19 and TRBJ2-7; D is unclear. This CDR3 spans 15 amino acids. CDR1 is LNHDA, CDR2 SQIVND, per germline (reference sequence). V was clipped by 4 bases and J by 3 bases, with 16 bases between them. The CDR3 reads CASSTRKDPYYEQYF. The CDR3 DNA is TGTGCCAGTAGTACCCGGAAAGATCCCTACTACGAGCAGTACTTC.

This clone showed up just a few times. The chain uses TRBV18 and TRBJ2-7, with D tentatively TRBD1 or TRBD2 (5 bases each). Trimming pared 3 bases from V and 3 bases from J, leaving 12 bases between. The CDR3 runs to 14 residues. Germline assignment: CDR1 KGHSH and CDR2 LQKENI. CDR3: CASSPSGRVYEQYF. CDR3 bases: TGTGCCAGCTCACCTTCGGGGCGGGTCTACGAGCAGTACTTC.

The genes are TRBV11-3 and TRBJ2-3; D might be TRBD2 (5 bases). Trimming shortened V by 6 bases and J by 1 base, and 8 bases separated the two germline ends. The CDR3 sequence is 13 residues long. Germline values: CDR1 SGHNT, CDR2 YENEEA. CDR3 coding DNA: TGTGCCAGCAGTGGACTGCGCACAGATACGCAGTATTTT. Amino acid sequence: CASSGLRTDTQYF.

For this clone: The sample has other DNA sequences that encode this CDR3 too. The chain is built from TRBV12-3 or TRBV12-4 and TRBJ1-1; D is uncertain. This CDR3 has 13 amino acids. V dropped 2 bases and J dropped 1 base, with 5 bases sitting between them. The CDR3 spells CASSLTENTEAFF. DNA for the CDR3: TGTGCCAGCAGTTTAACTGAGAACACTGAAGCTTTCTTT.

The chain has TRBV6-1 and TRBJ1-1; TRBD1 agrees at 12 bases. The CDR3 runs to 16 residues. J gave up 7 bases and V 4 bases, and 10 bases lay outside the gene matches. Germline CDR1 and CDR2: MNHNS and SASEGT. CDR3 nucleotides: TGTGCCAGCAGTGGGGGACAGGGGGCCAGGAATATTGAAGCTTTCTTT. Its translation: CASSGGQGARNIEAFF.

This chain uses TRBV14 with TRBJ2-3; 11 bases are shared with TRBD2. Germline V CDR1 and CDR2: SGHDN, FVKESK. With 5 bases clipped from V and 2 bases from J, the junction kept 3 bases outside the gene matches. The CDR3 is 15 residues long. CDR3 protein: CASSALAGVTDTQYF. The CDR3 region has the DNA TGTGCCAGCAGCGCACTAGCGGGGGTCACAGATACGCAGTATTTT.

This chain uses TRBV4-1 with TRBJ2-7; TRBD2 agrees at 12 bases. The CDR3 runs to 17 residues. Trimming removed 0 bases from V and 3 bases from J; junction bases left unmatched: 6. Germline lookup yields CDR1 MGHRA and CDR2 YSYEKL. The CDR3 DNA follows: TGCGCCAGCAGCCAAGATAGACTAGCGGGGGAATTCTACGAGCAGTACTTC. This codes for CASSQDRLAGEFYEQYF.

The CDR3 DNA is TGTGCCAGCAGTTTCAGTTCAGGCCCTTCCTCACCCCTCCACTTT. Its protein is CASSFSSGPSSPLHF. The V call is TRBV27, the J call TRBJ1-6; no reliable D call. The V gene's germline CDR1 is MNHEY and CDR2 SMNVEV (reference sequence). The CDR3 runs 15 residues. Trimming removed 3 bases from V and 10 bases from J, with 16 bases in between.

The chain has TRBV9 and TRBJ1-3; a weak D match, TRBD1 (6 bases). The CDR3 runs to 16 residues. Germline V gene sequence: CDR1 SGDLS, CDR2 YYNGEE. The V end lost 0 bases, the J end lost 3 bases, and 13 bases lay between the germline ends. CDR3 residues: CASSVGGQRVGNTIYF. In DNA form, the CDR3 reads TGTGCCAGCAGCGTAGGGGGGCAGAGGGTTGGAAACACCATATATTTT. Full variable domain (missing parts from reference TRBV9 and TRBJ1-3): DSGVTQTPKHLITATGQRVTLRCSPRSGDLSVYWYQQSLDQGLQFLIQYYNGEERAKGNILERFSAQQFPDLHSELNLSSLELGDSALYFCASSVGGQRVGNTIYFGEGSWLTVV.

The chain joins TRBV29-1 to TRBJ1-1; D uncertain. Germline CDR1 is SQVTM and CDR2 is ANQGSEA. The V and J ends lost 7 bases and 0 bases respectively, with 15 bases between them. This CDR3 is 14 amino acids long. CDR3 residues: CSGSKGGMNTEAFF. The CDR3 region has the DNA TGCAGCGGGTCTAAGGGAGGTATGAACACTGAAGCTTTCTTT.